The rows below give T cell receptor beta chains drawn from one sample of a study of blood T cell repertoires in COVID-19. TCRdb's table, derived via immunoSEQ multiplex PCR, lists solely in-frame clones and lacks some. The data show 110,000 or so clones, with roughly 80% seen just once and 9.4% held by the top ten. Sequencing was carried out using peripheral blood. These receptor sequences come from a woman in her 70s with acute or convalescent COVID-19. Both conserved end residues are part of each CDR3.

V: TRBV6-2/TRBV6-3
CDR3: CASSSGTVAKNIQYF

V: TRBV7-9
CDR3: CASSSTWTGANNSPLHF

V: TRBV4-3
CDR3: CASSQGTLAGAYEQYF

V: TRBV7-2
CDR3: CASSLAGGRPSYNEQFF

V: TRBV5-1
CDR3: CASSWTTPSTDTQYF

V: TRBV19
CDR3: CASSSGRSQETQYF

V: TRBV5-8
CDR3: CASSRQGMAGELFF

V: TRBV4-2
CDR3: CASSQQRESSYNEQFF

V: TRBV5-8
CDR3: CASRRTGGTGELFF

V: TRBV4-1
CDR3: CASEQSLVGAYNEQFF

V: TRBV6-5
CDR3: CASSRSGRATEQFF

V: TRBV4-2
CDR3: CASSQEWSNPSYEQYF

V: TRBV19
CDR3: CASSTKGHLSTNEKLFF

V: TRBV2
CDR3: CASSGLTSGTGELFF

V: TRBV4-2
CDR3: CASSHRPDSNYGYTF

V: TRBV12-3/TRBV12-4
CDR3: CASSLGDSYEQYF

V: TRBV30
CDR3: CAWSPYRGRVISPLHF

V: TRBV12-5
CDR3: CASGTTDSYEQYF

V: TRBV3-1/TRBV3-2
CDR3: CASSQGGTGTSYGYTF

V: TRBV5-1
CDR3: CASSLGQSYEQYF

V: TRBV28
CDR3: CASREPSQGLTEAFF

V: TRBV15
CDR3: CATSRDRGDLEQYF

V: TRBV19
CDR3: CASTLAGDLDTQYF

V: TRBV10-3
CDR3: CAISEPSGVADTQYF

V: TRBV5-4
CDR3: CASSSSTLAGGQETQYF

V: TRBV12-3/TRBV12-4
CDR3: CASSLSPTQRQHF

V: TRBV5-1
CDR3: CASSLGQSSYNEQFF

V: TRBV19
CDR3: CASSIDIAGAYEQYF

V: TRBV28
CDR3: CASSPDRLNEQYF

V: TRBV5-1
CDR3: CASSLSSGSSYNEQFF

V: TRBV29-1
CDR3: CSVEYQGAWDTQYF

V: TRBV7-9
CDR3: CAGGEQFF

V: TRBV7-3
CDR3: CASSLLAGGPETQYF

V: TRBV7-2
CDR3: CASSLLRGATSNTEAFF

V: TRBV7-2
CDR3: CASSLQGANTGELFF

V: TRBV7-9
CDR3: CASSLLAGVRETQYF

V: TRBV19
CDR3: CASSIIGGRNEQYF

V: TRBV7-2
CDR3: CASSPPNGGFETQYF

V: TRBV4-2
CDR3: CASSSYEGSGAPLYGYTF

V: TRBV5-1
CDR3: CASSLVQSTDTQYF

V: TRBV29-1
CDR3: CSVSGLLDTGELFF

V: TRBV7-9
CDR3: CASSLVSGTGELFF

V: TRBV10-1
CDR3: CASSTKQGNGNQPQHF

V: TRBV7-6
CDR3: CASSQDRGSEPQHF

V: TRBV10-3
CDR3: CAISESRTGGHTGELFF

V: TRBV6-5
CDR3: CASSYRAGQETQYF

V: TRBV11-2
CDR3: CASSPPATNEKLFF

V: TRBV29-1
CDR3: CSVEVRLAGGGGDNEQFF

V: TRBV5-8
CDR3: CASRGDRGSNQPQHF

V: TRBV6-1
CDR3: CASSEGQGTAYEQYF